The rows below give T cell receptor beta chains drawn from one sample of a study of shared clonotypes between healthy human individuals. Sequencing used immunoSEQ multiplex PCR; TCRdb keeps in-frame clones, though not all of them. The top ten hold approximately 1.5% of the sample, which has nearly 1,000,000 clones, less than 85% seen once. Material for sequencing was memory CD4+ T cells sorted from blood. These receptors were collected from a man aged 18-30 years in good health. Each CDR3 is given with its conserved first and last residue. The D gene is left open where the match is weak. Not all rows give a size; the values are once, few, many and, for expanded clones, a class.

CDR3: CAAGAQARTDTQYF
DNA: TGTGCCGCGGGGGCACAGGCCCGCACAGATACGCAGTATTTT
V: TRBV21-1
J: TRBJ2-3
size: few
D: .

CDR3: CASSLGSDRGYTF
DNA: TGTGCCAGCAGCTTGGGATCTGATCGGGGCTACACCTTC
V: TRBV5-4
J: TRBJ1-2
size: .
D: .

CDR3: CASSQDSRDEKLFF
DNA: TGCGCCAGCAGCCAAGATAGCCGGGATGAAAAACTGTTTTTT
V: TRBV4-1
J: TRBJ1-4
size: .
D: .

CDR3: CATSPRGDRLGTEAFF
DNA: TGTGCCACCAGCCCCCGAGGAGACAGGCTGGGGACTGAAGCTTTCTTT
V: TRBV15
J: TRBJ1-1
size: .
D: .

CDR3: CASSTREAETQYF
DNA: TGTGCCAGCAGCACAAGGGAGGCAGAGACCCAGTACTTC
V: TRBV7-9
J: TRBJ2-5
size: .
D: .

CDR3: CASSSMPGELFF
DNA: TGTGCCAGCAGCAGCATGCCCGGGGAGCTGTTTTTT
V: TRBV6-5
J: TRBJ2-2
size: .
D: .

CDR3: CSARQGSDQPQHF
DNA: TGCAGCGCCAGACAGGGCTCAGATCAGCCCCAGCATTTT
V: TRBV29-1
J: TRBJ1-5
size: .
D: TRBD1

CDR3: CASSQGANSYEQYF
DNA: TGCGCCAGTTCACAGGGGGCAAACTCCTACGAGCAGTACTTC
V: TRBV5-1
J: TRBJ2-7
size: .
D: TRBD1

CDR3: CASGTHSGNTIYF
DNA: TGTGCCAGCGGGACACACTCTGGAAACACCATATATTTT
V: TRBV6-5
J: TRBJ1-3
size: .
D: .

CDR3: CASSQSLTGNTEAFF
DNA: TGCGCCAGCAGTCAATCTCTGACAGGGAACACTGAAGCTTTCTTT
V: TRBV23-1
J: TRBJ1-1
size: once
D: .

CDR3: CASSLRGSRGTDTQYF
DNA: TGTGCCAGCAGCTTACGTGGTTCGAGGGGCACAGATACGCAGTATTTT
V: TRBV11-3
J: TRBJ2-3
size: .
D: .

CDR3: CASSESGGKSKAFF
DNA: TGTGCCAGCAGTGAATCGGGGGGCAAATCAAAAGCTTTCTTT
V: TRBV25-1
J: TRBJ1-1
size: .
D: .

CDR3: CASSQGVGGTYEQYF
DNA: TGTGCCAGCAGCCAAGGGGTAGGGGGAACCTACGAGCAGTACTTC
V: TRBV6-1
J: TRBJ2-7
size: .
D: .

CDR3: CASRSSGRGGADTQYF
DNA: TGTGCCAGCAGAAGTAGCGGGAGAGGGGGTGCAGATACGCAGTATTTT
V: TRBV6-6
J: TRBJ2-3
size: .
D: TRBD2

CDR3: CASSSRRDTGELFF
DNA: TGTGCCAGCAGCTCCCGTCGTGACACCGGGGAGCTGTTTTTT
V: TRBV7-6
J: TRBJ2-2
size: .
D: .

CDR3: CASSLGSGHDEKLFF
DNA: TGTGCCAGCAGTTTAGGTTCGGGACATGATGAAAAACTGTTTTTT
V: TRBV28
J: TRBJ1-4
size: .
D: .

CDR3: CASSLLAANEQFF
DNA: TGTGCCAGCAGCTTACTTGCAGCGAATGAGCAGTTCTTC
V: TRBV11-3
J: TRBJ2-1
size: .
D: .